This TCR beta chain was captured by sequencing in a study of control samples from healthy donors and cancer patients. The method was immunoSEQ multiplex PCR; TCRdb's version includes in-frame clones alone and lacks a portion of them. The repertoire holds 110,000 to 150,000 clones, with roughly nine tenths as singletons. Germline-derived CDR1 and CDR2 are SGHRS and YFSETQ. With 2 bases removed from V and 4 bases from J, the gap between germline ends came to 9 bases. This CDR3 is 13 amino acids long. This TCR derives from a man younger than 40 in good health. The gene calls are TRBV5-1 and TRBJ2-5; D is undetermined. Source material: blood. Here the CDR3 DNA reads TGCGCCAGCAGCTTTCAGATCCGAGAGACCCAGTACTTC. Protein sequence: CASSFQIRETQYF.